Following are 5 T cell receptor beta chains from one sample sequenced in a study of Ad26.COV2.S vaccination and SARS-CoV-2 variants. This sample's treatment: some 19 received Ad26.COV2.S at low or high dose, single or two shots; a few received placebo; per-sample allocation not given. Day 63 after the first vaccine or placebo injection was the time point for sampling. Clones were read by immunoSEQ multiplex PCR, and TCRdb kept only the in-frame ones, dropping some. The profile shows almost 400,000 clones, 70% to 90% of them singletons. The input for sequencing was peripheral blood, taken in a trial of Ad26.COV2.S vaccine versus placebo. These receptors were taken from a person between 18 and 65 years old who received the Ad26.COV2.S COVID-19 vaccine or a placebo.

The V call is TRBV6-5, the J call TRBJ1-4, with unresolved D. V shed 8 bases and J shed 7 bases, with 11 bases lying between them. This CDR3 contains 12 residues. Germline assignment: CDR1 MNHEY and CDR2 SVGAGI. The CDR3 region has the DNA TGTGCCAGCGAGGACTGGCCTGAAAAACTGTTTTTT. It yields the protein CASEDWPEKLFF.

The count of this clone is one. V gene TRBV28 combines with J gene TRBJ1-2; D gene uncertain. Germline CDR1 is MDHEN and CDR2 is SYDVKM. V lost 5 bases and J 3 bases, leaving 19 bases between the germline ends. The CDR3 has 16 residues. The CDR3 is CASSPFGAGPYYGYTF. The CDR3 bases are TGTGCCAGCAGTCCCTTCGGCGCAGGCCCCTACTATGGCTACACCTTC.

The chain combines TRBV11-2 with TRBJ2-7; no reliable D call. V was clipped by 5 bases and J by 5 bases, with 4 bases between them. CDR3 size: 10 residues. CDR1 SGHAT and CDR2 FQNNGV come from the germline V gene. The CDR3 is CASSRDEQYF. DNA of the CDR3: TGTGCCAGCAGCCGGGACGAGCAGTACTTC.

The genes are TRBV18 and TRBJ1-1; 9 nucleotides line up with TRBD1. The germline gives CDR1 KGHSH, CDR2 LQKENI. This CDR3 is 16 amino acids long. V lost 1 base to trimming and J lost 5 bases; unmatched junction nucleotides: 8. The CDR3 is CASSPHPLGTGTEAFF. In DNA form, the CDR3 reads TGTGCCAGCTCACCACATCCACTCGGGACAGGGACTGAAGCTTTCTTT.

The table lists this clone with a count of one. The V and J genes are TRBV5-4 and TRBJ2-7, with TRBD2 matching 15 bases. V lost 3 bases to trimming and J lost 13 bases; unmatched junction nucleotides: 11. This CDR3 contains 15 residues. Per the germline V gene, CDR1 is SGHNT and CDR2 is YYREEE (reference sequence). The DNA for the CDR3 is TGTGCCAGCAGCTCCCATGGCGGGACTAGCGGGAGGCGTTACTTC. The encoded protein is CASSSHGGTSGRRYF.